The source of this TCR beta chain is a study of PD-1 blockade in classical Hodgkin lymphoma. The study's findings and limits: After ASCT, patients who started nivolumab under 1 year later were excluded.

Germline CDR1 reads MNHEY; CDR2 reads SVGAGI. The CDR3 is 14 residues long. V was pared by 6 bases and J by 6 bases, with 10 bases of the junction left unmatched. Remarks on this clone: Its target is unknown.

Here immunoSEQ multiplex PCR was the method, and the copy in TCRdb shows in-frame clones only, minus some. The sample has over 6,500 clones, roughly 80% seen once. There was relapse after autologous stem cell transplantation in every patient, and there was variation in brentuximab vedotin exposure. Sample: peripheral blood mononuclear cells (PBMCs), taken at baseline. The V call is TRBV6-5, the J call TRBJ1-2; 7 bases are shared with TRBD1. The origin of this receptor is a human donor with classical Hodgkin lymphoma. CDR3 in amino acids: CASSITGTAHGYTF. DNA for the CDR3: TGTGCCAGCAGCATCACCGGGACAGCACATGGCTACACCTTC.